The sequence of this T cell receptor (beta chain) was determined in a study of early T cells in non-severe SARS-CoV-2 infection. Study-wide background: Bulk RNA from unsorted whole blood was sequenced; chains were unpaired.

Unique molecular identifiers (one per individual cDNA molecule) were attached. MiXCR, run by TCRdb on the 5' RACE reads, gives a single entry per CDR3 protein. Of some 39,000 distinct CDR3 sequences detected, 3% to 4% appear once; the ten largest clones hold more than 2.5%. There are many counts of this clonotype. This clonotype was sampled from an adult who was a healthcare worker with PCR-confirmed SARS-CoV-2 infection or an uninfected control (not recorded which). Sequencing was done on a sample of whole blood.

CDR3 sequence reads: CASSPQGIPNSPLHF. The CDR3 coding sequence is TGTGCCAGCAGTCCACAGGGAATACCTAATTCACCCCTCCACTTT. The rearrangement uses TRBV6-2 or TRBV6-3 and TRBJ1-6; the D gene is possibly TRBD1 (6 bases). The V end was cut by 5 bases, the J end by 6 bases, with 14 bases between. The CDR3 runs to 15 residues. Germline CDR1 reads MNHEY; CDR2 reads SVGEGT.